This T cell receptor beta chain was sequenced for a study of cytomegalovirus exposure and HLA in healthy donors. Study as a whole: It was reported in a later analysis that the 100 to 150 validation repertoires used the same platform as the approximately 600 first-cohort repertoires. Overall study findings and caveats: Most TCR sequences proved rare, with some public TCRs found in many donors. There were 160 or so TCR beta chains listed as cytomegalovirus-associated. A classifier reportedly called cytomegalovirus status with high sensitivity and specificity.

Clones were read by immunoSEQ multiplex PCR, and TCRdb kept only the in-frame ones, dropping some. The sample includes 110,000 to 150,000 clones, approximately 85% seen only once; the top ten take 1.4%. This clone was detected only once. The antigen is undetermined. V was shortened by 4 bases and J by 1 base, with 11 bases between the two germline ends. Germline CDR1 and CDR2: SGHVS and FQNEAQ. This CDR3 is built from 14 residues. This rearrangement joins TRBV7-8 to TRBJ2-7, with TRBD2 as a possible D gene (6 bases). What was sequenced was PBMCs. The source is a woman in her twenties or thirties in good health and CMV-seronegative. CDR3 DNA sequence: TGTGCCAGCAGCTATGGAGGGAAATCCTACGAGCAGTACTTC. Amino acid sequence: CASSYGGKSYEQYF.